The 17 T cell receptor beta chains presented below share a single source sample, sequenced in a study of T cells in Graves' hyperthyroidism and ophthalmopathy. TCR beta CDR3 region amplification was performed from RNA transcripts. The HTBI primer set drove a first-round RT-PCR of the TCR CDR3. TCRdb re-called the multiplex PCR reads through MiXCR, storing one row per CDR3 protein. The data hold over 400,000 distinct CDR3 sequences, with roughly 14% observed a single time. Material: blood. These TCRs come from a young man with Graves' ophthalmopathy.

CDR3 residues: CAILTQRTGRNYGYTF. CDR3 nucleotide sequence: TGTGCCATCCTTACACAAAGGACAGGGAGAAACTATGGCTACACCTTC. V and J are TRBV10-3 and TRBJ1-2; 8 bases map to TRBD1. The CDR3 is made up of 16 amino acids. V was pared by 8 bases and J by 2 bases, with 13 bases of the junction left unmatched. Germline assignment: CDR1 ENHRY and CDR2 SYGVKD.

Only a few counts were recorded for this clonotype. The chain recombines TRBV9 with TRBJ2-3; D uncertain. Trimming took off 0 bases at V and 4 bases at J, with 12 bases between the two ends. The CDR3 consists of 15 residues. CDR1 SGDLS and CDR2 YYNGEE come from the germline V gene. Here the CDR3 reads CASSVGVGAPDTQYF. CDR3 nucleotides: TGTGCCAGCAGCGTAGGAGTAGGAGCACCAGATACGCAGTATTTT.

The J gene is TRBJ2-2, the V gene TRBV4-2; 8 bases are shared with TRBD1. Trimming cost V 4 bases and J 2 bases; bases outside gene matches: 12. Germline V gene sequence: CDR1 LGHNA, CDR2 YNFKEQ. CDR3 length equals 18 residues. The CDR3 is CASSPGPPDRVNTGELFF. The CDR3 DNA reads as TGTGCCAGCAGCCCAGGACCCCCGGACAGGGTAAACACCGGGGAGCTGTTTTTT.

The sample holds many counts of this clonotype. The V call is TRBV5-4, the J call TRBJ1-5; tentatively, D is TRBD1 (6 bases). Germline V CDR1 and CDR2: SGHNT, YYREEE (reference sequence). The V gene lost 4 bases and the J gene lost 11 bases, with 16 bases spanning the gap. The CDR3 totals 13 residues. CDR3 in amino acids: CASSTEGGGAQHF. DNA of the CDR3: TGTGCCAGCAGCACCGAAGGGGGAGGCGCCCAGCATTTT.

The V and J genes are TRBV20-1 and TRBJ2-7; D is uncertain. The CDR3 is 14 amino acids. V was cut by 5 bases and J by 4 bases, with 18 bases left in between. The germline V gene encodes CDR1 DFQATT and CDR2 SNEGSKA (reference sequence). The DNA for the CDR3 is TGCAGTGCTCAAGACTCCCCCTATGGATACGAGCAGTACTTC. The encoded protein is CSAQDSPYGYEQYF.

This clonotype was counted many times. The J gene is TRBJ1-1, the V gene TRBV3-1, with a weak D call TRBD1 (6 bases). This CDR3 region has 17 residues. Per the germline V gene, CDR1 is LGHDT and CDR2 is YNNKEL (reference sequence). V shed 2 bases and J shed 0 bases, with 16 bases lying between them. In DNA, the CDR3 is TGTGCCAGCAGCCAATCACAGGGATACTTAATGAACACTGAAGCTTTCTTT. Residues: CASSQSQGYLMNTEAFF.

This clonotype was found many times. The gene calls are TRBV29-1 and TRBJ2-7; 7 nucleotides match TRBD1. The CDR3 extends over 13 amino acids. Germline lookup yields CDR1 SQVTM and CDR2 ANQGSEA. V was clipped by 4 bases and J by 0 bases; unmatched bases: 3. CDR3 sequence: CSVARDSSYEQYF. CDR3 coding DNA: TGCAGCGTTGCCCGGGACAGCTCCTACGAGCAGTACTTC.

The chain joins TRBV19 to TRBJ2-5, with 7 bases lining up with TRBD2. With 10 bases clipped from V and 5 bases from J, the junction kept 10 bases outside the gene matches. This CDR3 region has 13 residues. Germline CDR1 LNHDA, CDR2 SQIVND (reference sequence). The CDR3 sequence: CATWPGGGETQYF. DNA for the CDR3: TGTGCCACTTGGCCCGGGGGAGGGGAGACCCAGTACTTC.

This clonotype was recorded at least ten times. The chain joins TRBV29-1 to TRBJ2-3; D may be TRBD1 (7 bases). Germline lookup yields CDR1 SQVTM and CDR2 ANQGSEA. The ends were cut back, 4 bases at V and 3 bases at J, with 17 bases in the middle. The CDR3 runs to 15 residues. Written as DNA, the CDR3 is TGCAGCGTTGGATGGGGGGACAGCGCTACAGATACGCAGTATTTT. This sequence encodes CSVGWGDSATDTQYF.

CDR3 sequence reads: CASSFGTDPTGELFF. The CDR3 region has the DNA TGTGCCAGCAGTTTTGGGACCGACCCCACCGGGGAGCTGTTTTTT. The V call is TRBV12-3 or TRBV12-4, the J call TRBJ2-2; either TRBD1 or TRBD2 may fit D (5 bases each). The V end lost 3 bases, the J end lost 4 bases, and 12 bases lay between the germline ends. This CDR3 contains 15 residues.

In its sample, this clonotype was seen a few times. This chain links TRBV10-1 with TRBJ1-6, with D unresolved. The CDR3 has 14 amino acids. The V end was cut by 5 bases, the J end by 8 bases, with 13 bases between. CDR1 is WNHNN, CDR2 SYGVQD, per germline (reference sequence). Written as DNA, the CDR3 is TGCGCCAGCAGTCCGCCCGGTCCGGATTCACCCCTCCACTTT. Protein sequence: CASSPPGPDSPLHF.

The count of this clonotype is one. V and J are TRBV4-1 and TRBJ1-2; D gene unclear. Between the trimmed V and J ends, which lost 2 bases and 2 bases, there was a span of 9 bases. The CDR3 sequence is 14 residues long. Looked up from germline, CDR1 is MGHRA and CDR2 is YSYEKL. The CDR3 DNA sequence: TGCGCCAGCAGCCAACAAACAGAAAACTATGGCTACACCTTC. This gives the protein CASSQQTENYGYTF.

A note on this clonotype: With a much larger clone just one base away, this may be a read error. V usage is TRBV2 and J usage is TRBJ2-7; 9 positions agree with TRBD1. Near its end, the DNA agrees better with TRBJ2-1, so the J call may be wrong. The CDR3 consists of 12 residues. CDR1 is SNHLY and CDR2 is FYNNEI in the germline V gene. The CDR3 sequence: CANRGLDYEQFF. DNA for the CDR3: TGTGCCAACAGGGGGCTAGACTACGAGCAGTTCTTC.

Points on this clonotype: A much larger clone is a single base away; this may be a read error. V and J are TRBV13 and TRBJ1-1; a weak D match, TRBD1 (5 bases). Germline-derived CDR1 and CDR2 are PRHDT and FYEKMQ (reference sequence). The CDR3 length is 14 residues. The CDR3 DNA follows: TGTGCCAGCAGCTTATTGGGGGAGGTCACTGAAGCTTCCTTT. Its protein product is CASSLLGEVTEASF.

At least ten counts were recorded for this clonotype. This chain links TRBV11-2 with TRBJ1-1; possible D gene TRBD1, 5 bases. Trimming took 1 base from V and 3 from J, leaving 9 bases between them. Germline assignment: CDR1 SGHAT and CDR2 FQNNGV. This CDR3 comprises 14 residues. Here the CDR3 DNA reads TGTGCCAGCAGCTTAGTTCCCAGGGACACTGAAGCTTTCTTT. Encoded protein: CASSLVPRDTEAFF.

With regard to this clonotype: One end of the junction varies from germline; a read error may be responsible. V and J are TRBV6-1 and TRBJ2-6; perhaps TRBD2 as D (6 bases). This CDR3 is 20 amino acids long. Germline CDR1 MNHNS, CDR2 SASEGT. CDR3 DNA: TGTGCCAGCAGCCTACGGGACCCGGCAGGGAGGAGCTCTTGGGCCAACGTCCTGACTTTC. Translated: CASSLRDPAGRSSWANVLTF.

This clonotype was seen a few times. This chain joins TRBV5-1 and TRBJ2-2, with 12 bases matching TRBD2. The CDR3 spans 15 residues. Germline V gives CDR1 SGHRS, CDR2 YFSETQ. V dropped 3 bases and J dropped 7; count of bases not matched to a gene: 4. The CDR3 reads CASSWTSGEHGELFF. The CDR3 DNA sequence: TGCGCCAGCAGCTGGACTAGCGGGGAGCACGGGGAGCTGTTTTTT.